The 29 T cell receptor beta chains below all came from one sample that was sequenced in a study of OX40 agonist ivuxolimab in advanced cancers. The protocol was immunoSEQ multiplex PCR, while the TCRdb copy is restricted to in-frame clones and leaves out a portion. This repertoire shows about 76,000 clones, approximately 92% found once; its top ten account for under 0.25%. The material was CD4+ or CD8+ T cells sorted from blood, obtained in a trial of the OX40 agonist ivuxolimab. Source of these receptors: an adult with an advanced solid tumor such as melanoma, head and neck, liver or kidney cancer.

The CDR3 DNA reads as TGTGCCAGCAGCTTCCAACGAGGGACACGGGCCAGAAACACCATATATTTT. Encoded protein: CASSFQRGTRARNTIYF. The chain joins TRBV7-2 to TRBJ1-3; the D gene is possibly TRBD1 (6 bases). The CDR3 length is 17 residues. The V gene's germline CDR1 is SGHTA and CDR2 FQGNSA. V was trimmed by 3 bases and J by 5 bases, leaving 20 bases between them.

This clone was observed a few times. At one of its ends the junction is not consistent with the germline gene, which may arise from a read error. The chain has TRBV27 and TRBJ1-2, with D maybe TRBD1 (5 bases). Per germline, CDR1 MNHEY and CDR2 SMNVEV (reference sequence). This CDR3 has 12 amino acids. CDR3 DNA sequence: TGTGCCAGCAGTTCGCCAGCCGGGACGGAAATCTTC. This sequence encodes CASSSPAGTEIF.

The chain joins TRBV14 to TRBJ2-1; the match to TRBD2 covers 7 bases. Trimming cost V 4 bases and J 7 bases; bases outside gene matches: 13. This CDR3 comprises 16 residues. The germline V gene has CDR1 SGHDN and CDR2 FVKESK. The CDR3 DNA reads TGTGCCAGCAGCCGGCTCGTCGGGGGGTCGGTAAATGAGCAGTTCTTC. Protein sequence: CASSRLVGGSVNEQFF.

V gene TRBV28 combines with J gene TRBJ1-1; D not certain. V lost 7 bases and J lost 7, with 7 bases in between. Germline CDR1 and CDR2: MDHEN and SYDVKM. The CDR3 spans 10 residues. CDR3 DNA: TGTGCCAGCACCGGCAGTGAAGCTTTCTTT. It translates to CASTGSEAFF.

This clone was counted a single time. The rearrangement links TRBV27 to TRBJ2-2; 10 nucleotides agree with TRBD1. J was trimmed by 5 bases and V by 7 bases; bases with no gene match: 7. This CDR3 comprises 15 residues. Per germline, CDR1 MNHEY and CDR2 SMNVEV (reference sequence). The CDR3 DNA is TGTGCCAGCAAGAGACAGGGGGCGCGGACCGGGGAGCTGTTTTTT. It yields the protein CASKRQGARTGELFF.

The sample holds a few counts of this clone. This rearrangement joins TRBV27 to TRBJ1-5, with unresolved D. The CDR3 is 14 amino acids. Germline CDR1 reads MNHEY; CDR2 reads SMNVEV (reference sequence). With 6 bases removed from V and 2 bases from J, the gap between germline ends came to 11 bases. CDR3 amino acids: CASRVGRGNQPQHF. The CDR3 DNA follows: TGTGCCAGCAGAGTAGGACGGGGCAATCAGCCCCAGCATTTT.

The chain combines TRBV28 with TRBJ2-1; TRBD1 aligns across 8 bases. This CDR3 contains 16 residues. CDR1 is MDHEN and CDR2 is SYDVKM in the germline V gene. With 6 bases clipped from V and 5 bases from J, the junction kept 12 bases outside the gene matches. The DNA of the CDR3 is TGTGCCAGCAGCGACGCTCCGGGACAGGTGGACAATGAGCAGTTCTTC. Amino acid sequence: CASSDAPGQVDNEQFF.

The CDR3 nucleotides are TGTGCCAGCAGCTCGGACAGGTGGGGGTATAGCAATCAGCCCCAGCATTTT. Amino acid sequence: CASSSDRWGYSNQPQHF. The V call is TRBV5-6, the J call TRBJ1-5, with TRBD1 identical over 7 bases. CDR3 length: 17 residues. V lost 3 bases to trimming and J lost 0 bases; unmatched junction nucleotides: 9. Per germline, CDR1 SGHDT and CDR2 YYEEEE.

The chain links TRBV11-2 to TRBJ1-4, with D uncertain. V was pared by 4 bases and J by 7 bases, with 13 bases between. The CDR3 has 14 amino acids. The V gene's germline CDR1 is SGHAT and CDR2 FQNNGV. The DNA for the CDR3 is TGTGCCAGCAGCTCCGCTGGATCAGGTGAAAAACTGTTTTTT. This translates into CASSSAGSGEKLFF.

V is TRBV14 and J is TRBJ2-7; D is unclear. This CDR3 region has 15 residues. Between the trimmed V and J ends, which lost 2 bases and 2 bases, there was a span of 13 bases. Germline CDR1 is SGHDN and CDR2 is FVKESK. Written as DNA, the CDR3 is TGTGCCAGCAGCCAAAAAGGTCAGATTCCCTACGAGCAGTACGTC. This gives the protein CASSQKGQIPYEQYV.

The genes are TRBV4-3 and TRBJ2-1, with 8 nucleotides matching TRBD2. Germline V CDR1 and CDR2: LGHNA, YSLEER. J gave up 6 bases and V 2 bases, and 12 bases lay outside the gene matches. The CDR3 has 17 amino acids. The CDR3 nucleotides read TGCGCCAGCAGCCAAACAGTAGGCCTAGCGGGTCGCAATGAGCAGTTCTTC. Protein sequence: CASSQTVGLAGRNEQFF.

In its sample, this clone was seen a few times. The V and J genes are TRBV7-9 and TRBJ1-2; D gene ambiguous. This CDR3 spans 12 amino acids. Per germline, CDR1 SEHNR and CDR2 FQNEAQ (reference sequence). V lost 2 bases and J lost 3, with 4 bases in between. The DNA of the CDR3 is TGTGCCAGCAGCTTAAGTGACTATGGCTACACCTTC. Translated: CASSLSDYGYTF.

This chain joins TRBV7-2 and TRBJ2-1; 7 nucleotides align to TRBD2. Germline V gene lookup returns CDR1 SGHTA and CDR2 FQGNSA. V trimming: 6 bases; J trimming: 13 bases; junction bases outside the gene matches: 15. CDR3 size: 14 residues. The DNA of the CDR3 is TGTGCCAGCAGTAGTACAGCGGTGGGAGGGTCTCAGTTCTTC. Translation gives CASSSTAVGGSQFF.

The gene calls are TRBV7-2 and TRBJ1-5; weak D call: TRBD1 (6 bases). Germline CDR1 reads SGHTA; CDR2 reads FQGNSA. The CDR3 spans 13 residues. V gave up 3 bases and J gave up 5 bases, with 8 bases separating them. CDR3: CASSFAGDQPQHF. The CDR3 bases are TGTGCCAGCAGCTTCGCAGGGGATCAGCCCCAGCATTTT.

This sequence joins TRBV10-3 and TRBJ1-2; no reliable D call. V lost 1 base, J lost 3 bases, and 12 bases lay in between. This CDR3 spans 15 amino acids. CDR1 and CDR2 from the germline V gene are ENHRY and SYGVKD. In DNA form, the CDR3 reads TGTGCCATCAGTGAGTTGTCTAGTCTTCACTATGGCTACACCTTC. Amino acids: CAISELSSLHYGYTF.

The rearrangement links TRBV7-9 to TRBJ2-5, with D perhaps TRBD2 (5 bases). Trimming stripped 5 bases from V and 7 bases from J, with 20 bases between. CDR3 size: 15 residues. CDR1 is SEHNR and CDR2 is FQNEAQ in the germline V gene (reference sequence). CDR3 coding DNA: TGTGCCAGCAGCCCTCCGTTCCGGCTAGGAGGGACCCAGTACTTC. Residues: CASSPPFRLGGTQYF.

The chain combines TRBV29-1 with TRBJ2-1, with D uncertain. V dropped 7 bases and J dropped 5 bases, with 9 bases sitting between them. The CDR3 sequence is 11 residues long. From germline, CDR1 is SQVTM and CDR2 ANQGSEA. CDR3 in amino acids: CSAERDNEQFF. The CDR3 coding sequence is TGCAGCGCGGAAAGGGACAATGAGCAGTTCTTC.

The V gene is TRBV4-3, the J gene TRBJ2-6; D gene uncertain. Trimming took 1 base from V and 1 from J, leaving 8 bases between them. This CDR3 spans 16 amino acids. In germline, CDR1 is LGHNA, CDR2 YSLEER. The CDR3 region is CASSQVVRSGANVLTF. The DNA for the CDR3 is TGCGCCAGCAGCCAAGTGGTACGTTCTGGGGCCAACGTCCTGACTTTC.

This chain links TRBV18 with TRBJ1-6; D is unresolved. The CDR3 extends over 13 amino acids. Trimming stripped 6 bases from V and 10 bases from J, with 13 bases between. Germline CDR1 reads KGHSH; CDR2 reads LQKENI. DNA of the CDR3: TGTGCCAGCTCCCCCCGGACTGAATCACCCCTCCACTTT. Protein product: CASSPRTESPLHF.

The genes are TRBV19 and TRBJ2-3; 7 nucleotides align to TRBD1. V was clipped by 5 bases and J by 7 bases; unmatched bases: 9. The V gene's germline CDR1 is LNHDA and CDR2 SQIVND (reference sequence). CDR3 length: 14 residues. DNA of the CDR3: TGTGCCAGTAGTCTAGGGACAGCGAGCTATACGCAGTATTTT. This codes for CASSLGTASYTQYF.

The chain is built from TRBV5-1 and TRBJ2-7; no firm D call. The V end lost 4 bases, the J end lost 0 bases, and 2 bases lay between the germline ends. In germline, CDR1 is SGHRS, CDR2 YFSETQ. CDR3 length: 11 amino acids. In DNA form, the CDR3 reads TGCGCCAGCAGCCGCTCCTACGAGCAGTACTTC. This sequence encodes CASSRSYEQYF.

This clone was observed a single time. The J gene is TRBJ2-1, the V gene TRBV5-5, with D unresolved. V dropped 3 bases and J dropped 4 bases, with 14 bases sitting between them. The CDR3 contains 15 residues. Germline lookup yields CDR1 SGHKS and CDR2 YYEKEE (reference sequence). For the CDR3, the DNA is TGTGCCAGCAGCTCGACCTCCAATTTTTACAATGAGCAGTTCTTC. It codes for CASSSTSNFYNEQFF.

Here the CDR3 DNA reads TGTGCCAGTAGTAAAGGGATACTGAACACTGAAGCTTTCTTT. Protein product: CASSKGILNTEAFF. The V gene is TRBV19, the J gene TRBJ1-1, with D unresolved. The CDR3 is made up of 14 amino acids. V was cut by 4 bases and J by 0 bases, with 9 bases left in between. Germline CDR1 LNHDA, CDR2 SQIVND (reference sequence).

In this sample, this clone turned up once. This chain uses TRBV4-2 with TRBJ1-2, with D unclear. Trimming took 1 base from V and 3 from J, leaving 18 bases between them. The CDR3 contains 17 residues. CDR1 LGHNA and CDR2 YNFKEQ come from the germline V gene. The chain's CDR3 is CASSQVVPARLHYGYTF. The CDR3, as DNA: TGTGCCAGCAGCCAAGTAGTACCGGCTAGGCTTCACTATGGCTACACCTTC.

The V call is TRBV19, the J call TRBJ2-1; TRBD2 agrees at 7 bases. The length of the CDR3 is 13 residues. Trimming at V came to 6 bases and at J to 8 bases, leaving 7 bases not matched to a gene. Germline CDR1 LNHDA, CDR2 SQIVND (reference sequence). This CDR3 reads CASSPGTNYEQFF. In nucleotides, the CDR3 is TGTGCCAGTAGCCCCGGGACTAACTATGAGCAGTTCTTC.

The rearrangement joins TRBV27 to TRBJ1-1; D ambiguous. The germline V and J ends were trimmed by 2 bases and 6 bases, with 10 bases remaining between them. Germline V gene lookup returns CDR1 MNHEY and CDR2 SMNVEV (reference sequence). There are 13 residues in the CDR3. The CDR3: CASSLTTLAEAFF. Here the CDR3 DNA reads TGTGCCAGCAGTTTAACCACTCTGGCTGAAGCTTTCTTT.

In regard to this clone: The sample has other DNA sequences that encode this CDR3 too. The V gene is TRBV5-5, the J gene TRBJ2-5; TRBD2 might be the D (5 bases). The CDR3 contains 13 residues. From germline, CDR1 is SGHKS and CDR2 YYEKEE (reference sequence). Trimming left V 1 base short and J 3 bases short, with 7 bases between. This CDR3 reads CASSLPGKETQYF. Written as DNA, the CDR3 is TGTGCCAGCAGCTTGCCCGGGAAAGAGACCCAGTACTTC.

J is TRBJ1-4 and V is TRBV20-1; D may be TRBD1 (5 bases). CDR3 length: 11 residues. Germline assignment: CDR1 DFQATT and CDR2 SNEGSKA (reference sequence). As DNA, the CDR3 is TGCGCCGGGACGGTAAATGAAAAACTGTTTTTT. It specifies CAGTVNEKLFF.

The chain couples TRBV7-3 to TRBJ2-5; D might be TRBD1 (5 bases). This CDR3 spans 14 amino acids. CDR1 and CDR2 (germline): SGHTA, FQGTGA. Trimming pared 2 bases from V and 3 bases from J, leaving 10 bases between. In DNA, the CDR3 is TGTGCCAGCAGCTTAGGGGCGGCAGAAGAGACCCAGTACTTC. This codes for CASSLGAAEETQYF.